This passage covers 19 T cell receptor beta chains from one sample sequenced in a study of shared clonotypes between healthy human individuals. Generated by immunoSEQ multiplex PCR, the TCRdb table keeps only in-frame clones and is missing some. The sample lists about 500,000 clones, 70% to 80% occurring once. Material: PBMCs. Source of these receptors: a woman between 35 and 50 years old in good health. Some clones in this sample may be carry-over from other donors' samples.

Remarks on this clone: A read error may be the cause here, since a much bigger clone is one base away. The same CDR3 can be traced to other DNA sequences in this sample. CDR3 residues: CASSLVRGSGNTIYF. CDR3 bases: TGCGCCAGCAGCCTGGTACGCGGCTCTGGAAACACCATATATTTT. This chain uses TRBV5-1 with TRBJ1-3; no definite D call. V was pared by 4 bases and J by 0 bases, with 11 bases between. Looked up from germline, CDR1 is SGHRS and CDR2 is YFSETQ. The CDR3 runs to 15 residues.

J is TRBJ2-2 and V is TRBV7-3; D not resolved. The CDR3 loop spans 13 amino acids. V shed 4 bases and J shed 6 bases, with 9 bases lying between them. CDR1 and CDR2 (germline): SGHTA, FQGTGA. The CDR3 sequence: CASSSQLAGELFF. CDR3 sequence (DNA): TGTGCCAGCAGCTCTCAATTGGCCGGGGAGCTGTTTTTT.

This clone was found once. The chain couples TRBV6-1 to TRBJ2-7; D may be TRBD2 (5 bases). Germline-derived CDR1 and CDR2 are MNHNS and SASEGT. The CDR3 extends over 11 amino acids. V was trimmed by 7 bases and J by 7 bases, leaving 11 bases between them. For the CDR3, the DNA is TGTGCCAGCAAAAAACCGGGAGAGCAGTACTTC. As protein: CASKKPGEQYF.

This clone occurred many times. CDR3 DNA sequence: TGTGCCTGGAATGACAGAAATAATTCACCCCTCCACTTT. Its translation is CAWNDRNNSPLHF. The V call is TRBV30, the J call TRBJ1-6; tentatively, D is TRBD1 (5 bases). V gave up 4 bases and J gave up 5 bases, with 9 bases separating them. The CDR3 totals 13 residues. CDR1 and CDR2 (germline): GTSNPN, SVGIG (reference sequence).

The V and J genes are TRBV5-6 and TRBJ2-3; no clear D. Germline V gene sequence: CDR1 SGHDT, CDR2 YYEEEE. Trimming took off 3 bases at V and 2 bases at J, with 16 bases between the two ends. The CDR3 length is 16 residues. The CDR3 is CASSSNRLGPTDTQYF. For the CDR3, the DNA is TGTGCCAGCAGCTCCAACCGACTTGGGCCCACAGATACGCAGTATTTT.

The chain has TRBV9 and TRBJ1-6; no reliable D call. V was clipped by 4 bases and J by 10 bases, with 15 bases between them. The CDR3 is made up of 14 amino acids. Germline V gene data show CDR1 as SGDLS and CDR2 as YYNGEE. The CDR3 loop reads CASSPEFSSSPLHF. The CDR3 nucleotides read TGTGCCAGCAGCCCGGAGTTTTCGAGCTCACCCCTCCACTTT.

V gene TRBV29-1 combines with J gene TRBJ1-4, with TRBD1 as a possible D gene (5 bases). Germline CDR1 is SQVTM and CDR2 is ANQGSEA. The CDR3 has 14 amino acids. The V gene lost 6 bases and the J gene lost 5 bases, with 16 bases spanning the gap. CDR3: CSVLTDSTNEKLFF. The CDR3 DNA reads as TGCAGCGTCCTGACCGACAGCACCAATGAAAAACTGTTTTTT.

The chain joins TRBV7-9 to TRBJ2-5; TRBD1 or TRBD2 may be the D gene (5 bases each). V was pared by 8 bases and J by 14 bases, with 15 bases between. The germline gives CDR1 SEHNR, CDR2 FQNEAQ (reference sequence). The CDR3 loop spans 10 amino acids. CDR3 loop: CASGDRICYF. The CDR3 DNA sequence: TGTGCCAGCGGGGACCGGATTTGCTACTTC.

The DNA of the CDR3 is TGTGCCAGTAGTACGGGACCGACGACCGGCTACACCTTC. It specifies CASSTGPTTGYTF. V gene TRBV19 combines with J gene TRBJ1-2; D possibly corresponds to TRBD1 (5 bases). CDR1 LNHDA and CDR2 SQIVND come from the germline V gene (reference sequence). CDR3 length: 13 residues. V was cut by 4 bases and J by 8 bases, with 14 bases left in between.

With respect to this clone: The junction departs from the called germline gene at one end, perhaps through a read error. The chain carries TRBV7-7 and TRBJ2-7, with 7 bases matching TRBD1. In germline, CDR1 is SSHAT, CDR2 FNYEAQ (reference sequence). The CDR3 length is 15 residues. CDR3 residues: CASSLSPDRDYEQYF. The CDR3 DNA sequence: TGTGCTAGCAGCTTATCTCCAGACAGGGACTACGAGCAGTACTTC.

This clone was detected ten times or more. This rearrangement joins TRBV10-2 to TRBJ1-5; D might be TRBD1 (6 bases). The CDR3 spans 13 residues. The V and J ends lost 10 bases and 3 bases respectively, with 13 bases between them. The germline V gene has CDR1 WSHSY and CDR2 SAAADI. The CDR3 sequence is CATLTGFNQPQHF. CDR3 DNA sequence: TGCGCCACCCTAACAGGGTTCAATCAGCCCCAGCATTTT.

In this sample, this clone turned up many times. This CDR3 is also generated by other DNA sequences in the sample. The chain is built from TRBV14 and TRBJ2-7; 9 positions match TRBD1. J gave up 1 base and V 4 bases, and 5 bases lay outside the gene matches. Germline V gene sequence: CDR1 SGHDN, CDR2 FVKESK. The CDR3 is made up of 15 amino acids. The CDR3 region is CASSLDRGSSYEQYF. CDR3 in DNA: TGTGCCAGCAGCCTTGACAGGGGGTCTTCCTACGAGCAGTACTTC.

The chain carries TRBV5-3 and TRBJ2-5; D is undetermined. TRBV5-3 is classed as an ORF, of uncertain function. This CDR3 has 10 residues. The V and J ends lost 5 bases and 5 bases respectively, with 4 bases between them. For the CDR3, the DNA is TGTGCCAGAAGGGGGGAGACCCAGTACTTC. Translating it yields CARRGETQYF.

The table lists this clone with a few counts. The chain carries TRBV5-4 and TRBJ2-1, with no clear D. This CDR3 has 11 amino acids. V lost 2 bases, J lost 8 bases, and 5 bases lay in between. CDR1 SGHNT and CDR2 YYREEE come from the germline V gene (reference sequence). The CDR3 is CASSLRDEQFF. The CDR3 DNA reads as TGTGCCAGCAGCTTAAGGGATGAGCAGTTCTTC. Full variable domain (outside the CDR3, taken from reference TRBV5-4 and TRBJ2-1): ETGVTQSPTHLIKTRGQQVTLRCSSQSGHNTVSWYQQALGQGPQFIFQYYREEENGRGNFPPRFSGLQFPNYSSELNVNALELDDSALYLCASSLRDEQFFGPGTRLTVL.

The J gene is TRBJ2-5, the V gene TRBV19, with a possible D match to TRBD2 (6 bases). The J call may not be correct, given that the DNA end is closer to TRBJ2-7. Germline CDR1 reads LNHDA; CDR2 reads SQIVND (reference sequence). This CDR3 comprises 13 residues. The CDR3 region is CASSKGTLDEQYF. As DNA, the CDR3 is TGTGCCAGTAGTAAAGGGACTTTGGACGAGCAGTACTTC.

The V gene is TRBV5-1, the J gene TRBJ1-1; the D gene is possibly TRBD1 (6 bases). The germline V and J ends were trimmed by 0 bases and 1 base, with 10 bases remaining between them. Germline CDR1 is SGHRS and CDR2 is YFSETQ. The CDR3 consists of 15 residues. The CDR3 bases are TGCGCCAGCAGCTTGGGTTTGGGGGCGAACACTGAAGCTTTCTTT. This codes for CASSLGLGANTEAFF.

The chain joins TRBV5-1 to TRBJ2-7; weak D call: TRBD2 (5 bases). The CDR3 totals 14 residues. Trimming took 0 bases from V and 3 from J, leaving 10 bases between them. Germline V gives CDR1 SGHRS, CDR2 YFSETQ. DNA of the CDR3: TGCGCCAGCAGCTTGGGCGGAGGTGGCTACGAGCAGTACTTC. Translating it yields CASSLGGGGYEQYF. Drawing the rest from reference TRBV5-1 and TRBJ2-7, the complete variable domain is KAGVTQTPRYLIKTRGQQVTLSCSPISGHRSVSWYQQTPGQGLQFLFEYFSETQRNKGNFPGRFSGRQFSNSRSEMNVSTLELGDSALYLCASSLGGGGYEQYFGPGTRLTVT.

The chain links TRBV2 to TRBJ1-1; TRBD1 might be the D (6 bases). The ends were cut back, 3 bases at V and 6 bases at J, with 17 bases in the middle. Germline V CDR1 and CDR2: SNHLY, FYNNEI. The CDR3 totals 15 residues. CDR3: CASSDWGRGSPEAFF. As DNA, the CDR3 is TGTGCCAGCAGTGACTGGGGCAGGGGCTCTCCTGAAGCTTTCTTT.

This clone was picked up one time. The chain uses TRBV21-1 and TRBJ1-4. TRBV21-1 is labeled a pseudogene. The CDR3 has 12 residues. CDR3 bases: TGCGCAGGAAACAGGGTTAGCGGAAAACTGTTTTTT. Amino acids: CAGNRVSGKLFF.